This passage covers 13 T cell receptor beta chains from one sample sequenced in a study of blood T cell repertoires in COVID-19. Measured with immunoSEQ multiplex PCR; TCRdb has only the in-frame clones, and not every one. The repertoire holds hundreds of thousands of clones, with around 90% as singletons. Sequencing was done on a sample of peripheral blood. These receptors originate from a woman aged 18-29 years who had recovered from COVID-19.

The chain uses TRBV4-1 and TRBJ1-6; D gene unclear. V shed 4 bases and J shed 8 bases, with 15 bases lying between them. Germline loops: CDR1 MGHRA, CDR2 YSYEKL. The CDR3 spans 15 residues. CDR3 protein: CASSPREGVYSPLHF. DNA for the CDR3: TGCGCCAGCAGCCCAAGGGAGGGTGTTTATTCACCCCTCCACTTT.

The V gene is TRBV5-1, the J gene TRBJ1-1, with D perhaps TRBD1 (5 bases). This CDR3 spans 14 amino acids. V shed 1 base and J shed 1 base, with 8 bases lying between them. CDR1 is SGHRS, CDR2 YFSETQ, per germline. CDR3 sequence: CASSLITGNTEAFF. CDR3 nucleotide sequence: TGCGCCAGCAGCTTGATCACAGGGAACACTGAAGCTTTCTTT.

This chain connects TRBV19 to TRBJ1-2, with 12 bases matching TRBD1. The CDR3 extends over 14 amino acids. Germline-derived CDR1 and CDR2 are LNHDA and SQIVND (reference sequence). V lost 10 bases, J lost 5 bases, and 8 bases stayed unmatched. The CDR3 sequence is CATRDRGRFYGYTF. The CDR3 nucleotides read TGTGCCACCCGGGACAGGGGGCGTTTTTATGGCTACACCTTC.

The chain recombines TRBV5-4 with TRBJ2-1; D is ambiguous. Germline loops: CDR1 SGHNT, CDR2 YYREEE (reference sequence). V lost 0 bases to trimming and J lost 4 bases, with 14 bases between them. This CDR3 is 16 amino acids long. The CDR3 DNA is TGTGCCAGCAGCTTGGGTGTTTCGGCGGATTACAATGAGCAGTTCTTC. Translation gives CASSLGVSADYNEQFF.

CDR3 sequence reads: CASSLMSSGSYEQYF. In DNA form, the CDR3 reads TGTGCCAGCAGCTTAATGTCTAGCGGGAGTTACGAGCAGTACTTC. The chain links TRBV7-3 to TRBJ2-7, with 10 bases lining up with TRBD2. The V segment lost 1 base and the J segment 4 bases; nucleotides outside the gene matches: 4. This CDR3 is built from 15 residues. From germline, CDR1 is SGHTA and CDR2 FQGTGA.

The chain links TRBV7-2 to TRBJ2-7, with no clear D. Germline-derived CDR1 and CDR2 are SGHTA and FQGNSA. The length of the CDR3 is 14 residues. Trimming took off 7 bases at V and 2 bases at J, with 15 bases between the two ends. The CDR3 bases are TGTGCCAGCACCCCCGGTGGTTCCGCCTACGAGCAGTACTTC. Encoded protein: CASTPGGSAYEQYF.

This chain joins TRBV7-8 and TRBJ1-5; D is undetermined. The V gene's germline CDR1 is SGHVS and CDR2 FQNEAQ. The CDR3 runs 12 residues. Trimming removed 5 bases from V and 9 bases from J, with 11 bases in between. CDR3 nucleotides: TGTGCCAGCAGCAGTCAAAGCTGGCCCCAGCATTTT. This translates into CASSSQSWPQHF.

The CDR3: CASSPTTDTQYF. The CDR3 DNA is TGTGCCAGCTCACCAACAACAGATACGCAGTATTTT. The rearrangement uses TRBV18 and TRBJ2-3, with D unclear. Trimming stripped 2 bases from V and 3 bases from J, with 3 bases between. The CDR3 covers 12 residues. CDR1 is KGHSH and CDR2 is LQKENI in the germline V gene.

The J gene is TRBJ2-3, the V gene TRBV10-3; 8 positions match TRBD2. Unmatched junction bases numbered 13, after V lost 6 bases and J lost 8 bases. The CDR3 length is 15 residues. CDR1 and CDR2 (germline): ENHRY, SYGVKD. CDR3 sequence reads: CAISQTSGGVGTQYF. For the CDR3, the DNA is TGTGCCATCAGCCAAACTAGCGGAGGTGTTGGTACGCAGTATTTT.

V and J are TRBV7-6 and TRBJ2-5, with a weak D call TRBD1 (6 bases). Germline V lookup: CDR1 SGHVS, CDR2 FNYEAQ. This CDR3 spans 15 amino acids. V dropped 6 bases and J dropped 1 base, with 15 bases sitting between them. The CDR3, as DNA: TGTGCCAGCAGTTGGGCAGGGGCCCTCCAAGAGACCCAGTACTTC. Protein: CASSWAGALQETQYF.

The chain joins TRBV19 to TRBJ2-2; 11 nucleotides match TRBD1. The CDR3 extends over 15 amino acids. The V gene's germline CDR1 is LNHDA and CDR2 SQIVND (reference sequence). V shed 7 bases and J 4 bases; nucleotides not matched to a gene: 5. Here the CDR3 DNA reads TGTGCCAGTACCATCGGGACAGGGGGCACCGGGGAGCTGTTTTTT. Translating it yields CASTIGTGGTGELFF.

The chain is built from TRBV7-2 and TRBJ1-2, with D possibly matching TRBD1 (6 bases). This CDR3 region has 14 residues. CDR1 and CDR2 from the germline V gene are SGHTA and FQGNSA. V lost 2 bases and J lost 7, with 14 bases in between. Written as DNA, the CDR3 is TGTGCCAGCAGCTTACCAACAGGGCATGTTGGCTACACCTTC. This translates into CASSLPTGHVGYTF.

This clone was seen a single time. This chain links TRBV7-2 with TRBJ2-1, with 11 bases that match TRBD2. The CDR3 is made up of 14 amino acids. In germline, CDR1 is SGHTA, CDR2 FQGNSA. Trimming took 4 bases from V and 9 from J; bases not matched to a gene: 5. The CDR3 protein is CASSSGTSGSEQFF. Written as DNA, the CDR3 is TGTGCCAGCAGCTCCGGGACTAGCGGCAGTGAGCAGTTCTTC. The variable domain in full, with the rest retrieved from reference TRBV7-2 and TRBJ2-1, is GAGVSQSPSNKVTEKGKDVELRCDPISGHTALYWYRQSLGQGLEFLIYFQGNSAPDKSGLPSDRFSAERTGGSVSTLTIQRTQQEDSAVYLCASSSGTSGSEQFFGPGTRLTVL.